Following are 9 T cell receptor beta chains from one sample sequenced in a study of shared clonotypes between healthy human individuals. Assay: immunoSEQ multiplex PCR; the TCRdb copy retains only in-frame clones and omits some. The data hold under 1,900,000 clones, with 98% observed a single time. Sequenced sample: naive CD4+ T cells sorted from blood. Sample subset: CD45RA+ positively selected. The receptors were gathered from a man younger than 40 in good health.

The genes are TRBV28 and TRBJ1-5; 11 nucleotides align to TRBD1. After removal of 6 bases from V and 5 bases from J, the junction contained 6 bases not matched to a gene. The germline gives CDR1 MDHEN, CDR2 SYDVKM. The CDR3 loop spans 15 amino acids. The CDR3 nucleotides are TGTGCCAGCAGACGGACAGGGGGCGCGTATCAGCCCCAGCATTTT. It codes for CASRRTGGAYQPQHF.

The rearrangement links TRBV7-9 to TRBJ2-7; the D is unclear. This CDR3 contains 13 residues. Per the germline V gene, CDR1 is SEHNR and CDR2 is FQNEAQ (reference sequence). The V and J ends lost 5 bases and 6 bases respectively, with 14 bases between them. This CDR3 reads CASSVFLYGEQYF. As DNA, the CDR3 is TGTGCCAGCAGCGTTTTTCTTTATGGCGAGCAGTACTTC. The variable domain in full, completed from reference TRBV7-9 and TRBJ2-7, reads DTGVSQNPRHKITKRGQNVTFRCDPISEHNRLYWYRQTLGQGPEFLTYFQNEAQLEKSRLLSDRFSAERPKGSFSTLEIQRTEQGDSAMYLCASSVFLYGEQYFGPGTRLTVT.

The CDR3 DNA is TGTGCCAGCTACCGGGACAGCTACAATGAGCAGTTCTTC. As protein: CASYRDSYNEQFF. The V and J genes are TRBV28 and TRBJ2-1; 7 nucleotides match TRBD1. This CDR3 has 13 residues. J lost 3 bases, V lost 8 bases, and 4 bases had no gene match. Germline V lookup: CDR1 MDHEN, CDR2 SYDVKM.

This chain connects TRBV27 to TRBJ2-1; perhaps TRBD2 as D (5 bases). The CDR3 contains 14 residues. CDR1 and CDR2 (germline): MNHEY, SMNVEV (reference sequence). Trimming took off 8 bases at V and 0 bases at J, with 11 bases between the two ends. Here the CDR3 DNA reads TGTGCCAGCCGGGGTCGACCCTCCTACAATGAGCAGTTCTTC. Its protein product is CASRGRPSYNEQFF.

The chain links TRBV7-9 to TRBJ1-5; 7 bases align to TRBD1. This CDR3 contains 14 residues. CDR1 and CDR2 from the germline V gene are SEHNR and FQNEAQ (reference sequence). With 5 bases clipped from V and 4 bases from J, the junction kept 5 bases outside the gene matches. The CDR3 loop reads CASSRDSLNQPQHF. CDR3 bases: TGTGCCAGCAGCCGGGACAGCTTAAATCAGCCCCAGCATTTT.

V is TRBV6-4 and J is TRBJ2-3; TRBD2 matches at 11 bases. Germline CDR1 reads MRHNA; CDR2 reads SNTAGT. The V and J ends lost 11 bases and 5 bases, in that order; junction bases with no gene match: 18. The CDR3 covers 17 residues. The CDR3 region has the DNA TGTGCCCTGCGGCACTTTAGCGGGAGGGCCCCGGAAGATACGCAGTATTTT. It is translated as CALRHFSGRAPEDTQYF.

The chain is built from TRBV9 and TRBJ1-1, with 9 bases aligning to TRBD1. V lost 4 bases and J lost 11; bases outside the gene matches: 6. CDR3 length: 12 amino acids. Germline CDR1 and CDR2: SGDLS and YYNGEE. For the CDR3, the DNA is TGTGCCAGCAGCACCACAGGGGGCGCGGCTTTCTTT. Translating it yields CASSTTGGAAFF.

This chain uses TRBV7-2 with TRBJ2-7; D unclear. Germline V lookup: CDR1 SGHTA, CDR2 FQGNSA. This CDR3 has 12 residues. V was clipped by 5 bases and J by 8 bases, with 13 bases between them. CDR3 coding DNA: TGTGCCAGCAGCGGTTCAGAACCCAAGCAGTACTTC. Its protein is CASSGSEPKQYF.

The V and J genes are TRBV6-4 and TRBJ1-1; D is undetermined. Per germline, CDR1 MRHNA and CDR2 SNTAGT. CDR3 length: 16 amino acids. V was shortened by 3 bases and J by 0 bases, with 14 bases between the two germline ends. The CDR3 here is CASSEGPAGMNTEAFF. In DNA, the CDR3 is TGTGCCAGCAGTGAAGGGCCGGCGGGGATGAACACTGAAGCTTTCTTT.